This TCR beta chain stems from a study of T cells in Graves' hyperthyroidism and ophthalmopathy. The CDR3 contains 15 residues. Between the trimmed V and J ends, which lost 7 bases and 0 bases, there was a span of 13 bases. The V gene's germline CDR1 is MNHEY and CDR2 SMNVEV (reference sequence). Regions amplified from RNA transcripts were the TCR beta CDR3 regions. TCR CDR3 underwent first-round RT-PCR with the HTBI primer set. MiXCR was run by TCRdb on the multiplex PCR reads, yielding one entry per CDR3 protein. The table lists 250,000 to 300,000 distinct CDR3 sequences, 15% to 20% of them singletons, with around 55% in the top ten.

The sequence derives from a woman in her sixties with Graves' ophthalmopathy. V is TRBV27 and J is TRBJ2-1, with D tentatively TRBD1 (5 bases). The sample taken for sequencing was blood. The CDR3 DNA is TGTGCCAGCACCTTACAGGCGAACTCCTACAATGAGCAGTTCTTC. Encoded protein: CASTLQANSYNEQFF.